This T cell receptor (beta chain) was sequenced during a study of T-cell memory formation after mild COVID-19. The V gene lost 3 bases and the J gene lost 5 bases, with 4 bases spanning the gap. This CDR3 region has 11 residues. CDR1 and CDR2 (germline): SEHNR, FQNEAQ (reference sequence). This clonotype was seen a few times. One entry per CDR3 protein, called by TCRdb with MiXCR from the 5' RACE reads. The sample lists 90,000 to 120,000 distinct CDR3 sequences, 14% seen once, with around 43% in the top ten. This sequence originates from a man aged 18 to 35 who had mild COVID-19 (a few samples of this study predate the infection). Cell type and time point are not known. This chain joins TRBV7-9 and TRBJ2-5; D ambiguous. Specimen: PBMCs or a T cell subset sorted from them (not recorded which). Written as DNA, the CDR3 is TGTGCCAGCAGCTTCTTCGAGACCCAGTACTTC. Translated, it gives CASSFFETQYF.